Listed below are T cell receptor beta chains from one sample, sequenced in a study of shared clonotypes between healthy human individuals. Measured with immunoSEQ multiplex PCR; TCRdb has only the in-frame clones, and not every one. Among around 2.5 million clones listed, more than 85% were seen once. The sequenced material came from naive CD4+ T cells from PBMCs. The receptors originated from a man aged 18-30 years in good health. Some clones in this sample may be carry-over from other donors' samples. CDR3s include the opening cysteine and the closing phenylalanine or tryptophan. A D gene is named only where the DNA matches it firmly. Rows may omit the clone size; those that give it use once, few, many or a size class.

clone_size	v_call	j_call	d_call	cdr3_aa	cdr3_nt
NA	TRBV18	TRBJ2-3	NA	CASSPKGVGTDTQYF	TGTGCCAGCTCACCCAAGGGGGTCGGCACAGATACGCAGTATTTT
NA	TRBV5-1	TRBJ1-2	NA	CASSSASTAAYGYTF	TGCGCCAGCAGCTCTGCGTCGACGGCCGCCTATGGCTACACCTTC
NA	TRBV5-1	TRBJ2-3	NA	CASSSSQVIASTDTQYF	TGCGCCAGCAGCTCCTCACAAGTTATAGCTAGCACAGATACGCAGTATTTT
NA	TRBV28	TRBJ1-5	NA	CASSSVQGQPQHF	TGTGCCAGCAGTTCCGTGCAGGGTCAGCCCCAGCATTTT
NA	TRBV15	TRBJ2-1	NA	CATSRDSGSYNEQFF	TGTGCCACCAGCAGAGATTCGGGTTCCTACAATGAGCAGTTCTTC
once	TRBV20-1	TRBJ2-7	NA	CSVDRRREQYF	TGCAGTGTTGACAGGCGGCGAGAGCAGTACTTC
NA	TRBV7-2	TRBJ2-7	TRBD2	CASSQTPGLVGGYYEQYF	TGTGCCAGCAGCCAGACTCCGGGACTAGTAGGCGGCTACTACGAGCAGTACTTC
NA	TRBV28	TRBJ2-3	TRBD2	CASSLFGHLGGVGTDTQYF	TGTGCCAGCAGTTTATTTGGCCACCTCGGGGGGGTGGGCACAGATACGCAGTATTTT
NA	TRBV28	TRBJ1-5	NA	CASSFLFVRGGGQNSNQPQHF	TGTGCCAGCAGTTTTCTTTTTGTTCGCGGGGGTGGACAAAATAGCAATCAGCCCCAGCATTTT
NA	TRBV28	TRBJ2-7	TRBD2	CASSLRLAGGSSYEQYF	TGTGCCAGCAGTTTAAGACTAGCGGGAGGGAGCTCCTACGAGCAGTACTTC